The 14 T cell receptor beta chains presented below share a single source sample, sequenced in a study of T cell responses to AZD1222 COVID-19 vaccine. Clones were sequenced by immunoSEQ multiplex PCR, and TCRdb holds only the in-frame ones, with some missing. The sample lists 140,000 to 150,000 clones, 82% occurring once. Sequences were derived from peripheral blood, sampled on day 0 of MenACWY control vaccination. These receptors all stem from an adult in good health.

CDR3 sequence (DNA): TGTGCCAGCTCACCCCAGCTCGGCAGGGGACGGTTGGATACGCAGTATTTT. Translation: CASSPQLGRGRLDTQYF. The chain has TRBV18 and TRBJ2-3; weak D call: TRBD1 (6 bases). The germline V gene has CDR1 KGHSH and CDR2 LQKENI. CDR3 length: 17 amino acids. V was trimmed by 3 bases and J by 6 bases, leaving 22 bases between them. Variable domain in full (rest from reference TRBV18 and TRBJ2-3): NAGVMQNPRHLVRRRGQEARLRCSPMKGHSHVYWYRQLPEEGLKFMVYLQKENIIDESGMPKERFSAEFPKEGPSILRIQQVVRGDSAAYFCASSPQLGRGRLDTQYFGPGTRLTVL.

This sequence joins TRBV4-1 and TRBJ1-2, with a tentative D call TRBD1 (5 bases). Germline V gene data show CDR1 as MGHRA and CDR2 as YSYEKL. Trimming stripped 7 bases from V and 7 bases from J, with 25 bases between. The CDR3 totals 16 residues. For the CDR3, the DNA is TGCGCCAGCAACGCAAGGGACTCAAACTCCGACGGTGGCTACACCTTC. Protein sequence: CASNARDSNSDGGYTF.

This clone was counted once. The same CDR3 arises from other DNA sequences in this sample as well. The chain's CDR3 is CASSRGTSGGPTDTQYF. CDR3 coding DNA: TGTGCCAGCAGCCGCGGGACTAGCGGGGGCCCCACAGATACGCAGTATTTT. The rearrangement links TRBV11-3 to TRBJ2-3, with 14 bases matching TRBD2. V lost 5 bases and J lost 2; bases outside the gene matches: 6. The germline V gene has CDR1 SGHNT and CDR2 YENEEA. This CDR3 has 17 residues.

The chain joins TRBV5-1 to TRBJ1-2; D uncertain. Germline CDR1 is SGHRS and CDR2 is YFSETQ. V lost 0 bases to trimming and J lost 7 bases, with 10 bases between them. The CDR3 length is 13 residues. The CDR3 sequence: CASSLEGRAGYTF. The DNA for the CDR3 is TGCGCCAGCAGCTTGGAGGGTAGGGCTGGCTACACCTTC.

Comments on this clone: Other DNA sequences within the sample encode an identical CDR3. CDR3 amino acids: CASSQGAGTEAFF. For the CDR3, the DNA is TGTGCCAGTAGTCAGGGGGCGGGGACTGAAGCTTTCTTT. The V gene is TRBV19, the J gene TRBJ1-1, with 8 bases identical to TRBD1. Per germline, CDR1 LNHDA and CDR2 SQIVND (reference sequence). With V trimmed by 5 bases and J by 5 bases, 4 bases remained unmatched. CDR3 size: 13 residues. Complete variable domain (other parts from reference TRBV19 and TRBJ1-1): DGGITQSPKYLFRKEGQNVTLSCEQNLNHDAMYWYRQDPGQGLRLIYYSQIVNDFQKGDIAEGYSVSREKKESFPLTVTSAQKNPTAFYLCASSQGAGTEAFFGQGTRLTVV.

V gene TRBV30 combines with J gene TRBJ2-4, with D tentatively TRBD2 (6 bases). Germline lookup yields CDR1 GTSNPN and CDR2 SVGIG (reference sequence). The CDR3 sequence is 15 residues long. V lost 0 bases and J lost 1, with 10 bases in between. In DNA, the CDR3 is TGTGCCTGGAGTGTAGGTGGAGGGGCCAAAAACATTCAGTACTTC. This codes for CAWSVGGGAKNIQYF.

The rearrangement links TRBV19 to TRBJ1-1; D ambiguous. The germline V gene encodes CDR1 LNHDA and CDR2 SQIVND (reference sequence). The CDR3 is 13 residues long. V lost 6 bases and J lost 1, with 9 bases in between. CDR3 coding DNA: TGTGCCAGTAGCGCAAAAAGGAACACTGAAGCTTTCTTT. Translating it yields CASSAKRNTEAFF.

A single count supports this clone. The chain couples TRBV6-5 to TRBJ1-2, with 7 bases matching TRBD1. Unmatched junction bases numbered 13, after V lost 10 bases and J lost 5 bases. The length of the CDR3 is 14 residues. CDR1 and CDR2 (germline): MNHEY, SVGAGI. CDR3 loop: CATQTGERGYGYTF. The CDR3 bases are TGTGCCACCCAAACAGGGGAAAGAGGGTATGGCTACACCTTC.

The CDR3 sequence: CASSVRRAGGELFF. The CDR3 region has the DNA TGTGCCAGCAGTGTGAGGAGGGCCGGCGGGGAGCTGTTTTTT. V usage is TRBV2 and J usage is TRBJ2-2; TRBD2 is a possible D gene (6 bases). V dropped 4 bases and J dropped 7 bases, with 13 bases sitting between them. This CDR3 spans 14 amino acids. CDR1 is SNHLY, CDR2 FYNNEI, per germline.

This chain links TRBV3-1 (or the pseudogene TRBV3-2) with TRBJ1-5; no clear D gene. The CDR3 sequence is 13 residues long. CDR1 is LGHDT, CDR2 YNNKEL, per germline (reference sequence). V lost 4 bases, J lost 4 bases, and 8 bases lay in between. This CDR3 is CASSLTRNQPQHF. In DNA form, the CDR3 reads TGTGCCAGCAGCCTTACACGGAATCAGCCCCAGCATTTT.

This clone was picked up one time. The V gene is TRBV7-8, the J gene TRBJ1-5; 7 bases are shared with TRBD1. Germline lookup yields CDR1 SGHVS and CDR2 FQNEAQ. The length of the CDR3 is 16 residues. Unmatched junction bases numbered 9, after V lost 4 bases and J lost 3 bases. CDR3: CASSSNTGTVNQPQHF. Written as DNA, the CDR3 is TGTGCCAGCAGCTCTAACACCGGGACAGTCAATCAGCCCCAGCATTTT. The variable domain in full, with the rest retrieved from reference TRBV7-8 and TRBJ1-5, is GAGVSQSPRYKVAKRGQDVALRCDPISGHVSLFWYQQALGQGPEFLTYFQNEAQLDKSGLPSDRFFAERPEGSVSTLKIQRTQQEDSAVYLCASSSNTGTVNQPQHFGDGTRLSIL.

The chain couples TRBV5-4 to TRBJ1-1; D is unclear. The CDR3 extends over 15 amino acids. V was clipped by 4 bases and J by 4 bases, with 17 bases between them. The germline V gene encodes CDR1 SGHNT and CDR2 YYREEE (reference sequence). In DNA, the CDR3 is TGTGCCAGCAGCCCCCAGGCCACCGTCTCCACTGAAGCTTTCTTT. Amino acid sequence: CASSPQATVSTEAFF.

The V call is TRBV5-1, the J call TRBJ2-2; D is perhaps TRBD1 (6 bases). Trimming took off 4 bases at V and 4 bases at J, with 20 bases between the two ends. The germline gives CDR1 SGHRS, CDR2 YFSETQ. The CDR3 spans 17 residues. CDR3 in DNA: TGCGCCAGCAGCCCGTCTACAGGGTGGGGAATCACCGGGGAGCTGTTTTTT. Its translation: CASSPSTGWGITGELFF.

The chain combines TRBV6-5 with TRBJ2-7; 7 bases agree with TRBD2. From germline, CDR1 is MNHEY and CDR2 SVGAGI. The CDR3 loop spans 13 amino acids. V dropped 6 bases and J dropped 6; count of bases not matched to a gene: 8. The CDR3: CASRSVGGPEQYV. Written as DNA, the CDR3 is TGTGCCAGCAGGTCGGTGGGAGGGCCCGAGCAGTACGTC.